Described below is a single T cell receptor (beta chain) sequence and its context. Its antigen is still unknown. The sample comes from a study of OX40 agonist ivuxolimab in advanced cancers. At the level of the study: While on treatment, patients had intravenous ivuxolimab at 0.01 to 10 mg/kg every 2 weeks. Study-wide results and caveats: The study found among the lowest clonal expansion in partial responders at 0.1-3.0 mg/kg. Antigen targets of the expanded peripheral T cells went undetermined.

The CDR3 runs to 12 residues. Per the germline V gene, CDR1 is LNHDA and CDR2 is SQIVND (reference sequence). Trimming stripped 5 bases from V and 2 bases from J, with 4 bases between. Profiled with immunoSEQ multiplex PCR; TCRdb holds only in-frame clones, not every one. The profile shows some 98,000 clones, around 90% of them singletons. The receptor was derived from an adult with an advanced solid tumor such as melanoma, head and neck, liver or kidney cancer. The sequencing used CD4+ or CD8+ T cells sorted from blood, collected in a trial of the OX40 agonist ivuxolimab. V gene TRBV19 combines with J gene TRBJ1-3, with D unresolved. CDR3 DNA: TGTGCCAGTAGTTCCCCTGGAAACACCATATATTTT. Its translation is CASSSPGNTIYF.